This T cell receptor (beta chain) was sequenced in a study of cytomegalovirus exposure and HLA in healthy donors. Study-wide findings and caveats: The sole available immune exposure information was CMV serostatus. Through in vitro validation, three CMV-associated chains were shown to be specific for CMV antigens. High specificity and sensitivity for cytomegalovirus status were reported for the classifier.

Amplification used 60 Vbeta primers and 13 Jbeta primers. Sequenced by immunoSEQ multiplex PCR; TCRdb stores in-frame clones only, minus some. This sample's clone table lists about 200,000 clones. V was pared by 4 bases and J by 7 bases, with 14 bases between. The V gene's germline CDR1 is MGHRA and CDR2 YSYEKL. The CDR3 runs to 15 residues. Remarks on this clone: What it recognizes is unknown.

V gene TRBV4-1 combines with J gene TRBJ1-6; a weak D match, TRBD1 (5 bases). Material for sequencing was PBMCs. The clonotype originates from a young man in good health and CMV-seronegative. The CDR3 loop is CASSPSAQGNSPLHF. CDR3 coding DNA: TGCGCCAGCAGCCCCTCCGCCCAGGGAAATTCACCCCTCCACTTT.